This TCR beta chain originates from a study of cytomegalovirus exposure and HLA in healthy donors. Study conclusions and caveats: CMV serostatus stood as the only immune exposure information on hand. A missense DCLRE1C variant was associated with V- and J-gene trimming of TCR beta chains in a later analysis, and an independent cohort replicated the association. Cytomegalovirus association was listed for roughly 160 TCR beta chains.

The primer mix had 60 Vbeta and 13 Jbeta primers. The table came from immunoSEQ multiplex PCR; TCRdb's copy has only in-frame clones and leaves some out. The table lists about 130,000 clones, roughly 15% of them singletons. Of note for this clone: Its antigen is currently unknown.

The V gene end was trimmed by 5 bases and the J gene end by 5 bases; junction bases not matched to a gene: 13. CDR1 and CDR2 from the germline V gene are GTSNPN and SVGIG (reference sequence). The CDR3 is 16 amino acids. The TCR comes from a female donor in good health and CMV-seropositive. The chain couples TRBV30 to TRBJ2-7, with 12 positions matching TRBD2. Source material: PBMCs. The CDR3, as DNA: TGTGCCTGGGGGCCCAGTAGGGCTAGCGGGGGGGACGAGCAGTACTTC. Protein product: CAWGPSRASGGDEQYF.